Below are 25 T cell receptor beta chains sequenced from a single sample in a study of T cell clonality in common variable immunodeficiency (dated by TCRdb to 2015 to 2017). Broad study findings and their caveats: CVID TCRbeta sequences reportedly showed fewer deletions and N-nucleotide insertions and lacked highly modified clones with 13 or more V deletions.

These TCRs' antigens remain unknown. The receptor library was made with the immunoSEQ multiplex PCR assay. Entries here come from immuneACCESS through TCRdb and include only in-frame sequences with V and J called. Some clones fail to appear in such tables; in the studies checked, an unresolved V gene covers under half of the shortfall, and the cause of the remainder is unknown. The sample's clone listing holds some 16,000 clones. The top ten constitute 4% to 5% of the sample. Sequences were obtained from peripheral blood mononuclear cells. The receptor set was obtained from a human donor with common variable immunodeficiency.

Frequency places this clone as medium-sized. Coverage ceases 3 residues before the CDR3 finishes, and the germline J gene fills in the end. This chain joins TRBV30 and TRBJ1-1; 7 nucleotides align to TRBD1. This CDR3 region has 13 residues. Germline lookup yields CDR1 GTSNPN and CDR2 SVGIG (reference sequence). V was pared by 2 bases and J by 3 bases, with 3 bases of the junction left unmatched. CDR3 residues: CAWSSGGYTEAFF. CDR3 bases read: TGTGCCTGGAGTTCAGGGGGGTACACTGAA.

Note on this clone: With the read ending 3 residues before the CDR3 end, the germline J gene is used to fill in that end. V and J are TRBV5-1 and TRBJ2-3; 7 nucleotides line up with TRBD1. This CDR3 has 15 amino acids. The germline V gene has CDR1 SGHRS and CDR2 YFSETQ. The V and J ends lost 6 bases and 6 bases, in that order; junction bases with no gene match: 13. The CDR3 is CASTTDRRGRDTQYF. CDR3 DNA (partial): TGCGCCAGCACGACGGACCGAAGGGGGCGGGATACG.

As to this clone: The read finishes 3 residues shy of the CDR3 end, and the germline J gene is used to complete it. J is TRBJ2-2 and V is TRBV18; D might be TRBD1 or TRBD2, each matching 5 bases. Deletions cut 3 bases from V and 8 bases from J, with 19 bases between. The CDR3 sequence is 16 residues long. Germline values: CDR1 KGHSH, CDR2 LQKENI. The CDR3 loop is CASSPPVSRGSGELFF. The CDR3 DNA, read in part, is TGTGCCAGCTCACCGCCCGTTTCGAGGGGCTCGGGGGAG.

A note on this clone: The read comes to an end 3 residues before the CDR3 does, leaving the germline J gene to fill in the end. The rearrangement links TRBV2 to TRBJ1-1, with 7 nucleotides matching TRBD1. Trimming at V came to 4 bases and at J to 1 base, leaving 6 bases not matched to a gene. The germline gives CDR1 SNHLY, CDR2 FYNNEI. The CDR3 covers 15 residues. CDR3 DNA (partial): TGTGCCAGCAGTGTTGAGGGGGCGGCGAACACTGAA. Translating it yields CASSVEGAANTE. The CDR3 in its entirety is CASSVEGAANTEAFF.

Concerning this clone: The read is 3 residues too short to cover the CDR3 end, so that end is filled in from the germline J gene. The chain employs TRBV7-8 and TRBJ2-3; 10 bases agree with TRBD2. The V and J ends lost 4 bases and 2 bases, in that order; junction bases with no gene match: 9. The CDR3 extends over 17 amino acids. CDR1 and CDR2 (germline): SGHVS, FQNEAQ. CDR3 DNA, as far as it was read: TGTGCCAGCAGCTCCCAGGTAGCGGGGGGATTCACAGATACG. Translating it yields CASSSQVAGGFTDT. The complete CDR3 protein is CASSSQVAGGFTDTQYF.

On this clone itself: The read ends 3 residues before the CDR3 terminus; that terminus is restored from the germline J gene. The genes are TRBV2 and TRBJ2-2, with D maybe TRBD1 (5 bases). Germline CDR1 is SNHLY and CDR2 is FYNNEI. The CDR3 is 15 amino acids. V was clipped by 8 bases and J by 6 bases, with 19 bases between them. CDR3 residues: CASLLGQGMAGELFF. The sequenced part of the CDR3 DNA is TGTGCCAGCCTTTTGGGGCAGGGAATGGCCGGGGAG. The full variable domain, rest sourced from reference TRBV2 and TRBJ2-2, is EPEVTQTPSHQVTQMGQEVILRCVPISNHLYFYWYRQILGQKVEFLVSFYNNEISEKSEIFDDQFSVERPDGSNFTLKIRSTKLEDSAMYFCASLLGQGMAGELFFGEGSRLTVL.

Points on this clone: From the germline J gene comes the end of the CDR3, since the read stops 3 residues before it. The chain is built from TRBV6-2 or TRBV6-3 and TRBJ1-5, with 9 positions matching TRBD1. There are 15 residues in the CDR3. Germline values: CDR1 MNHEY, CDR2 SVGEGT. J was trimmed by 2 bases and V by 6 bases; bases with no gene match: 5. The CDR3 sequence: CASSQTGGGNQPQHF. The sequenced CDR3 bases are TGTGCCAGCAGCCAAACAGGGGGCGGCAATCAGCCC.

The part of the CDR3 DNA that was read is TGTGCCAGCAGTTTATCTTTACAGGGAGGGAACACTGAA. Translating it yields CASSLSLQGGNTE. The full CDR3 is CASSLSLQGGNTEAFF. The chain recombines TRBV27 with TRBJ1-1, with D maybe TRBD1 (6 bases). The CDR3 is cut off 3 residues early in the read; its end comes from the germline J gene. The V end was cut by 0 bases, the J end by 1 base, with 12 bases between. The CDR3 is made up of 16 amino acids. Germline V gene data show CDR1 as MNHEY and CDR2 as SMNVEV (reference sequence).

About this clone itself: The CDR3 end is not reached by the read, which stops 3 residues before it; the germline J gene fills it in. V and J are TRBV7-2 and TRBJ2-7; TRBD1 aligns across 8 bases. Germline V gives CDR1 SGHTA, CDR2 FQGNSA. The CDR3 covers 15 residues. Trimming took 6 bases from V and 0 from J; bases not matched to a gene: 7. Here the CDR3 reads CASRYRGDSSYEQYF. The sequenced CDR3 bases are TGTGCCAGCAGATACAGGGGGGATAGCTCCTACGAG.

Of note for this clone: The CDR3 end falls 3 residues outside the read, so it is completed with the germline J gene. The chain employs TRBV19 and TRBJ1-1; a possible D gene is TRBD1 (6 bases). CDR3 size: 13 residues. V was trimmed by 2 bases and J by 4 bases, leaving 8 bases between them. Germline lookup yields CDR1 LNHDA and CDR2 SQIVND (reference sequence). The CDR3 reads CASSITGTTEAFF. Incomplete CDR3 DNA: TGTGCCAGTAGTATAACAGGGACCACTGAA.

About this clone itself: The read is 3 residues too short to cover the CDR3 end, so that end is filled in from the germline J gene. The chain is built from TRBV11-3 and TRBJ2-3; 8 bases match TRBD1. The J segment lost 4 bases and the V segment lost 4 bases, leaving 1 base of the junction unmatched. CDR1 and CDR2 (germline): SGHNT, YENEEA. The CDR3 sequence is 13 residues long. The CDR3 spells CASSYRGADTQYF. Partial CDR3 DNA: TGTGCCAGCAGCTACAGGGGGGCAGATACG.

By frequency, this clone is medium-sized. The read comes to an end 3 residues before the CDR3 does, leaving the germline J gene to fill in the end. The chain has TRBV18 and TRBJ2-5, with TRBD1 identical over 8 bases. The CDR3 runs to 14 residues. Trimming removed 3 bases from V and 5 bases from J; junction bases left unmatched: 5. CDR1 and CDR2 (germline): KGHSH, LQKENI. The CDR3 spells CASSPRDRRETQYF. The CDR3 bases that were read are TGTGCCAGCTCACCTAGGGACAGGCGGGAGACC.

On this clone: From the germline J gene comes the end of the CDR3, since the read stops 3 residues before it. This chain joins TRBV5-6 and TRBJ2-3; 9 bases agree with TRBD2. From germline, CDR1 is SGHDT and CDR2 YYEEEE. The CDR3 is made up of 15 amino acids. This CDR3 is CASSLSLAGTSTQYF. The part of the CDR3 DNA that was read is TGTGCCAGCAGCTTATCACTAGCGGGTACGTCAACG.

As regards this clone: The read gets to within 3 residues of the CDR3 end, and the germline J gene fills in the rest. V is TRBV19 and J is TRBJ2-3; D perhaps matches TRBD2 (5 bases). Germline values: CDR1 LNHDA, CDR2 SQIVND (reference sequence). Trimming left V 1 base short and J 0 bases short, with 5 bases between. The CDR3 extends over 14 amino acids. CDR3: CASSIGTSTDTQYF. CDR3 DNA, as far as it was read: TGTGCCAGTAGTATAGGGACTAGCACAGATACG.

A remark on this clone: The CDR3 end falls 3 residues outside the read, so it is completed with the germline J gene. The rearrangement joins TRBV20-1 to TRBJ2-3; 13 bases map to TRBD2. The CDR3 extends over 14 amino acids. Germline trimming cut 8 bases from V and 5 bases from J; bases unmatched to any gene: 7. The germline gives CDR1 DFQATT, CDR2 SNEGSKA (reference sequence). Partial CDR3 DNA: TGCAGTATTACGACTAGCGGGGGGCTAGATACG. It specifies CSITTSGGLDT. The CDR3 reads in full as CSITTSGGLDTQYF.

A remark on this clone: The read ends 3 residues early relative to the CDR3; the germline J gene fills the gap. This chain connects TRBV5-5 to TRBJ2-7; D is unclear. The V and J ends lost 0 bases and 4 bases respectively, with 8 bases between them. The CDR3 length is 13 residues. Germline V lookup: CDR1 SGHKS, CDR2 YYEKEE (reference sequence). CDR3 amino acids: CASSLVGSYEQYF. The sequenced CDR3 bases are TGTGCCAGCAGCTTGGTTGGCTCATACGAG.

On this clone: Read sequence stops 3 residues before the CDR3 end, and the germline J gene provides the missing end. This chain uses TRBV6-2 or TRBV6-3 with TRBJ2-1, with D perhaps TRBD2 (5 bases). Per germline, CDR1 MNHEY and CDR2 SVGEGT. This CDR3 has 12 amino acids. V was cut by 2 bases and J by 6 bases, with 5 bases left in between. The CDR3 bases that were read are TGTGCCAGCAGTTACGCGGGCAATGAG. It is translated as CASSYAGNE. The entire CDR3 sequence reads CASSYAGNEQFF.

In regard to this clone: The read gets to within 3 residues of the CDR3 end, and the germline J gene fills in the rest. V usage is TRBV30 and J usage is TRBJ1-5; D possibly corresponds to TRBD1 (5 bases). Trimming stripped 5 bases from V and 4 bases from J, with 12 bases between. The CDR3 is 13 amino acids. The V gene's germline CDR1 is GTSNPN and CDR2 SVGIG (reference sequence). CDR3 protein: CAWGKAGNQPQHF. The DNA read from the CDR3 is TGTGCCTGGGGGAAGGCAGGGAATCAGCCC.

Comment on this clone: The CDR3 end falls 3 residues outside the read, so it is completed with the germline J gene. V usage is TRBV11-2 and J usage is TRBJ2-1; 8 bases agree with TRBD1. The V and J ends lost 5 bases and 8 bases, in that order; junction bases with no gene match: 11. This CDR3 comprises 15 residues. Germline CDR1 and CDR2: SGHAT and FQNNGV. Here the CDR3 reads CASSPHGQGGDEQFF. The CDR3 DNA, read in part, is TGTGCCAGCAGCCCACATGGACAGGGTGGCGATGAG. The variable domain in full, with the rest retrieved from reference TRBV11-2 and TRBJ2-1, is EAGVAQSPRYKIIEKRQSVAFWCNPISGHATLYWYQQILGQGPKLLIQFQNNGVVDDSQLPKDRFSAERLKGVDSTLKIQPAKLEDSAVYLCASSPHGQGGDEQFFGPGTRLTVL.

On this clone itself: The read ends 3 residues early relative to the CDR3; the germline J gene fills the gap. V usage is TRBV6-2 or TRBV6-3 and J usage is TRBJ2-7; maybe TRBD2 (6 bases). V gave up 5 bases and J gave up 3 bases, with 20 bases separating them. The CDR3 spans 16 residues. Germline V gene data show CDR1 as MNHEY and CDR2 as SVGEGT. Incomplete CDR3 DNA: TGTGCCAGCAGTCCACGGGTCGGGGTAGCGGACTACGAG. Translating gives CASSPRVGVADYE. The CDR3 in full is CASSPRVGVADYEQYF.

Points on this clone: The read finishes 3 residues shy of the CDR3 end, and the germline J gene is used to complete it. The chain joins TRBV10-3 to TRBJ2-5, with TRBD1 as a possible D gene (5 bases). The germline CDR1 and CDR2 sequences are ENHRY and SYGVKD. This CDR3 contains 14 residues. The V gene lost 2 bases and the J gene lost 1 base, with 8 bases spanning the gap. The sequenced part of the CDR3 DNA is TGTGCCATCAGTGAGGACAGTCTCCAAGAGACC. This encodes CAISEDSLQET. The whole CDR3 protein reads CAISEDSLQETQYF.

Comment on this clone: The read ends 3 residues early relative to the CDR3; the germline J gene fills the gap. The V gene is TRBV29-1, the J gene TRBJ2-5; 9 bases agree with TRBD1. Germline loops: CDR1 SQVTM, CDR2 ANQGSEA. There are 14 residues in the CDR3. The junction had 7 bases not matched to a gene; V was cut back by 5 bases and J by 3 bases. The CDR3 loop is CSVLTGGRKETQYF. The covered CDR3 bases are TGCAGCGTTCTGACAGGGGGGAGAAAAGAGACC.

Of note for this clone: From the germline J gene comes the end of the CDR3, since the read stops 3 residues before it. The chain employs TRBV19 and TRBJ2-2, with a weak D call TRBD1 (6 bases). The CDR3 runs to 15 residues. V dropped 5 bases and J dropped 0 bases, with 10 bases sitting between them. Germline CDR1 reads LNHDA; CDR2 reads SQIVND (reference sequence). The part of the CDR3 DNA that was read is TGTGCCAGTAGTTTTCGGACAGCGAACACCGGGGAG. The encoded protein is CASSFRTANTGE. The CDR3 as a whole reads CASSFRTANTGELFF.

Comments on this clone: The CDR3 extends 3 residues past the end of the read, so its final part is completed from the germline J gene. The V call is TRBV18, the J call TRBJ2-3, with a possible D match to TRBD1 (6 bases). Germline-derived CDR1 and CDR2 are KGHSH and LQKENI. Trimming took off 2 bases at V and 2 bases at J, with 17 bases between the two ends. CDR3 length: 17 amino acids. The sequenced part of the CDR3 DNA is TGTGCCAGCTCACCAGACAGGCCAGCCGCCCTCACAGATACG. It translates to CASSPDRPAALTDT. Given in full, the CDR3 is CASSPDRPAALTDTQYF. The complete variable domain, with remaining parts taken from reference TRBV18 and TRBJ2-3, reads NAGVMQNPRHLVRRRGQEARLRCSPMKGHSHVYWYRQLPEEGLKFMVYLQKENIIDESGMPKERFSAEFPKEGPSILRIQQVVRGDSAAYFCASSPDRPAALTDTQYFGPGTRLTVL.

For this clone: The CDR3 end is not reached by the read, which stops 3 residues before it; the germline J gene fills it in. This sequence joins TRBV30 and TRBJ1-1; 9 bases match TRBD1. Germline loops: CDR1 GTSNPN, CDR2 SVGIG (reference sequence). CDR3 size: 12 residues. CDR3 amino acids: CAWSLGQGQAFF. CDR3 DNA, as far as it was read: TGTGCCTGGAGTCTGGGACAGGGCCAA.